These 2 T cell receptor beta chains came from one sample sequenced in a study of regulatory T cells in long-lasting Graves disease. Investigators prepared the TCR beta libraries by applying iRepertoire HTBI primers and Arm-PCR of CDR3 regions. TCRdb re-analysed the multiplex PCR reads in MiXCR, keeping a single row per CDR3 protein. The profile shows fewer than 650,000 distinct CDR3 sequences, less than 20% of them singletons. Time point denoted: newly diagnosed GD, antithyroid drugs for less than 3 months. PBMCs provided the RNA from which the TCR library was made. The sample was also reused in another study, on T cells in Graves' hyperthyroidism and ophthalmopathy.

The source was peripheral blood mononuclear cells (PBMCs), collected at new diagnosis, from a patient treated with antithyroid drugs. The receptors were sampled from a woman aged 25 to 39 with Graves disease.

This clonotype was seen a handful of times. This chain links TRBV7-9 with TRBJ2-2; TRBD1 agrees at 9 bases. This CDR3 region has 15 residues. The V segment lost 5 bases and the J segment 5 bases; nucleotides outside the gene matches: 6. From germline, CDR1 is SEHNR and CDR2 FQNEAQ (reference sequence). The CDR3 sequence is CASSARQGGTGELFF. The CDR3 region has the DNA TGTGCCAGCAGCGCGCGACAGGGGGGGACCGGGGAGCTGTTTTTT.

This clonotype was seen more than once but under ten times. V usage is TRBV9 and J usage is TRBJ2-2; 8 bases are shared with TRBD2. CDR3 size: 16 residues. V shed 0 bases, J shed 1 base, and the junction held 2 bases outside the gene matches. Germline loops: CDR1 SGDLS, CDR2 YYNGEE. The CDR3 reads CASSVGTSGNTGELFF. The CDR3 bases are TGTGCCAGCAGCGTAGGTACTAGCGGGAACACCGGGGAGCTGTTTTTT.